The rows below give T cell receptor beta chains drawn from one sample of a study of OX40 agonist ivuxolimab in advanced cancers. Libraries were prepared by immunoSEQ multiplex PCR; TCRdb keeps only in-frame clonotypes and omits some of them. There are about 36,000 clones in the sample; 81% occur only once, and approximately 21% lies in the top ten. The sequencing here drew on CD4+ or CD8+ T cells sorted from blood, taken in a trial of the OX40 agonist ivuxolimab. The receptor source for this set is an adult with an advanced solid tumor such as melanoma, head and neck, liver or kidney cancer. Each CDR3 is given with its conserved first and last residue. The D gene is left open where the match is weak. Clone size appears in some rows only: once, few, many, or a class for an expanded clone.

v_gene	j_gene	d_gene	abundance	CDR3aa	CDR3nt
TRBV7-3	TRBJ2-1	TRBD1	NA	CASSANRQGVGSEQFF	TGTGCCAGCAGCGCGAACAGACAGGGTGTGGGGAGTGAGCAGTTCTTC
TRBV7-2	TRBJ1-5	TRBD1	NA	CASSLGTGTNQPQHF	TGTGCCAGCAGTTTGGGGACAGGTACCAATCAGCCCCAGCATTTT
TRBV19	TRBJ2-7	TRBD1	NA	CASSTGTGGPFYEQYF	TGTGCCAGTAGTACCGGAACAGGGGGCCCATTCTACGAGCAGTACTTC
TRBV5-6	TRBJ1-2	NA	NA	CASSLLGQSNYGYTF	TGTGCCAGCAGCTTGTTGGGGCAGTCTAACTATGGCTACACCTTC
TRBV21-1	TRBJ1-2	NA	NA	CASSKALLGLRGYTF	TGTGCCAGCAGCAAAGCGCTTTTAGGGCTTCGGGGCTACACCTTC
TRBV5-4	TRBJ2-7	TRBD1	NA	CASSLLTRGSYEQYF	TGTGCCAGCAGCTTACTTACCAGGGGGTCCTACGAGCAGTACTTC
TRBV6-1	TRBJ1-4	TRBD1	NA	CASSESRDRGKLFF	TGTGCCAGCAGTGAAAGTAGAGACAGGGGAAAACTGTTTTTT
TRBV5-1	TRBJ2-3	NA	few	CASSLGAVSTDTQYF	TGCGCCAGCAGCTTGGGGGCGGTAAGCACAGATACGCAGTATTTT
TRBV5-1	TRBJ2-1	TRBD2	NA	CASRPPARTSGRAGHNEQFF	TGCGCCAGCCGACCCCCAGCTCGGACTAGCGGGAGGGCGGGGCACAATGAGCAGTTCTTC
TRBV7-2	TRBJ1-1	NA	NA	CASSLVQGRVNTEAFF	TGTGCCAGCAGCTTAGTACAGGGCAGAGTGAACACTGAAGCTTTCTTT
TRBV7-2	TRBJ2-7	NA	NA	CASSSQTVLGEQYF	TGTGCCAGCAGCTCCCAGACCGTCTTGGGAGAGCAGTACTTC
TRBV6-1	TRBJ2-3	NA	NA	CASTLPKDTQYF	TGTGCCAGCACCCTCCCGAAGGATACGCAGTATTTT
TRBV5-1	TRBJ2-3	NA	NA	CASSQIGENTDTQYF	TGCGCCAGCAGCCAGATTGGAGAAAACACAGATACGCAGTATTTT
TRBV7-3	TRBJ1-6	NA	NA	CASSLRRQGTSPLHF	TGTGCCAGCAGCTTAAGACGCCAGGGTACATCACCCCTCCACTTT
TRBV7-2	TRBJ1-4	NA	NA	CASSPKTGFNEKLFF	TGTGCCAGCAGCCCTAAGACAGGCTTTAATGAAAAACTGTTTTTT
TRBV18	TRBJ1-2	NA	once	CASWGGTLYGYTF	TGTGCCAGCTGGGGCGGGACACTCTATGGCTACACCTTC
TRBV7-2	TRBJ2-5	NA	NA	CASSLVGTQYF	TGTGCCAGCAGCTTAGTTGGGACCCAGTACTTC
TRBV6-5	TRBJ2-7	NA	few	CASRSSYEQYF	TGTGCCAGCAGGAGCTCCTACGAGCAGTACTTC
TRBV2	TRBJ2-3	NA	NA	CASSDRRVSDTQYF	TGTGCCAGCAGTGACAGGAGGGTGTCAGATACGCAGTATTTT
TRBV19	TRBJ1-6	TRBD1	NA	CASRTGTNSPLHF	TGTGCCAGTAGGACAGGGACTAATTCACCCCTCCACTTT
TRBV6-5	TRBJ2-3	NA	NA	CASIAASTDTQYF	TGTGCCAGCATAGCGGCGAGCACAGATACGCAGTATTTT
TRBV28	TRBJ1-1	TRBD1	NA	CASSLLQGAAFF	TGTGCCAGCAGTTTATTACAGGGGGCGGCTTTCTTT
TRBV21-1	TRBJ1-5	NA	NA	CASSKGQNPKGQGAQPQHF	TGTGCCAGCAGCAAAGGCCAAAACCCAAAGGGACAGGGGGCACAGCCCCAGCATTTT
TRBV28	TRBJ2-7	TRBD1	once	CASSPAGTGAYEQYF	TGTGCCAGCAGTCCCGCCGGGACAGGAGCCTACGAGCAGTACTTC
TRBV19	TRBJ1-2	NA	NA	CASSPIATVNYGYTF	TGTGCCAGTAGTCCCATCGCGACGGTCAACTATGGCTACACCTTC
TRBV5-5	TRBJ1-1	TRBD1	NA	CASSLGRTGQTEAFF	TGTGCCAGCAGCTTGGGTCGGACAGGGCAGACTGAAGCTTTCTTT
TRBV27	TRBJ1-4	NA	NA	CASSLLGRANEKLFF	TGTGCCAGCAGTTTATTAGGCAGGGCTAATGAAAAACTGTTTTTT
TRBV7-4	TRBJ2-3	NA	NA	CASSFFPGPPKDTQYF	TGTGCCAGCAGCTTTTTTCCGGGACCCCCCAAAGATACGCAGTATTTT
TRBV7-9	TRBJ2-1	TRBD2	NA	CASSQGTSGSDEQFF	TGTGCCAGCAGCCAGGGAACTAGCGGGAGTGATGAGCAGTTCTTC
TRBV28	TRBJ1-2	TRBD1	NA	CASSSGTGAGYTF	TGTGCCAGCAGTTCCGGGACAGGGGCCGGCTACACCTTC
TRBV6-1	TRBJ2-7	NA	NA	CASRRDGVGEQYF	TGTGCCAGCAGGCGGGACGGGGTGGGCGAGCAGTACTTC
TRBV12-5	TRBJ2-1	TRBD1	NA	CASVRQGSEQFF	TGTGCTAGTGTTAGACAGGGGAGTGAGCAGTTCTTC
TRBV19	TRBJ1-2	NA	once	CASSIAENYGYTF	TGTGCCAGTAGTATAGCAGAGAACTATGGCTACACCTTC